The 10 T cell receptor beta chains given below trace back to one sample, sequenced in a study of T cells in Graves' hyperthyroidism and ophthalmopathy. Amplification of TCR beta CDR3 regions was performed using RNA transcripts as template. The TCR CDR3 was amplified in a first-round RT-PCR using the HTBI primer set. TCRdb called the multiplex PCR reads again in MiXCR, with one record for every CDR3 protein. The table has roughly 500,000 distinct CDR3 sequences, about 43% seen once. The sequenced sample was peripheral blood or thyroid tissue (not recorded which). The origin of the receptors is an adult woman with Graves' disease, either hyperthyroidism or ophthalmopathy (not recorded which).

This clonotype has ten or more counts. The rearrangement links TRBV28 to TRBJ2-5, with D perhaps matching TRBD2 (6 bases). Germline CDR1 reads MDHEN; CDR2 reads SYDVKM. The CDR3 is 13 amino acids. The V and J ends lost 3 bases and 7 bases respectively, with 12 bases between them. The CDR3 DNA reads TGTGCCAGCAGTTTGTGGGGGGACGGGACCCAGTACTTC. This codes for CASSLWGDGTQYF. The variable domain in full, with the rest retrieved from reference TRBV28 and TRBJ2-5, is DVKVTQSSRYLVKRTGEKVFLECVQDMDHENMFWYRQDPGLGLRLIYFSYDVKMKEKGDIPEGYSVSREKKERFSLILESASTNQTSMYLCASSLWGDGTQYFGPGTRLLVL.

This clonotype was counted between two and nine times. The V gene is TRBV29-1, the J gene TRBJ2-5; a weak D match, TRBD2 (6 bases). The ends were cut back, 3 bases at V and 5 bases at J, with 19 bases in the middle. This CDR3 is built from 15 residues. Per the germline V gene, CDR1 is SQVTM and CDR2 is ANQGSEA. This chain's CDR3 is CSVDLPGLLRETQYF. DNA of the CDR3: TGCAGCGTTGATTTGCCGGGACTGCTGCGGGAGACCCAGTACTTC.

With respect to this clonotype: One end of the junction fails to match germline, which may point to a read error. The chain combines TRBV7-9 with TRBJ1-5; no reliable D call. Germline loops: CDR1 SEHNR, CDR2 FQNEAQ (reference sequence). CDR3 length: 13 residues. The CDR3: CASSQREQGPQHF. For the CDR3, the DNA is TGCGCCAGCAGCCAAAGGGAACAAGGGCCCCAGCATTTT.

This clonotype was recorded only once. V gene TRBV20-1 combines with J gene TRBJ1-5; D is unresolved. V dropped 3 bases and J dropped 4 bases, with 7 bases sitting between them. CDR3 length equals 12 residues. CDR1 and CDR2 (germline): DFQATT, SNEGSKA (reference sequence). Here the CDR3 DNA reads TGCAGTGCTAGTAACGCTAATCAGCCCCAGCATTTT. Its protein product is CSASNANQPQHF.

This clonotype has ten or more counts. The chain carries TRBV11-2 and TRBJ2-7, with 12 nucleotides matching TRBD2. Trimming at V came to 3 bases and at J to 4 bases, leaving 7 bases not matched to a gene. CDR3 length equals 16 residues. Germline-derived CDR1 and CDR2 are SGHAT and FQNNGV. In DNA, the CDR3 is TGTGCCAGCAGCTTCGGACTAGCGGGGTTCACTTACGAGCAGTACTTC. It is translated as CASSFGLAGFTYEQYF.

The rearrangement links TRBV28 to TRBJ2-7; D is possibly TRBD1 (6 bases). The germline gives CDR1 MDHEN, CDR2 SYDVKM. The CDR3 is made up of 16 amino acids. V lost 4 bases to trimming and J lost 6 bases, with 22 bases between them. The CDR3: CASSSPGDGNPAEQYF. CDR3 coding DNA: TGTGCCAGCAGTTCCCCAGGGGACGGTAACCCCGCCGAGCAGTACTTC.

Comments on this clonotype: A read error may explain this, as a much larger clone is one base away. V and J are TRBV6-4 and TRBJ1-4, with D uncertain. The V end lost 5 bases, the J end lost 3 bases, and 7 bases lay between the germline ends. CDR3 length equals 13 residues. The germline gives CDR1 MRHNA, CDR2 SNTAGT. CDR3: CASSFWPNEKLFF. CDR3 bases: TGTGCCAGCAGTTTCTGGCCTAATGAAAAACTGTTTTTT.

The V gene is TRBV7-2, the J gene TRBJ1-1; 8 nucleotides agree with TRBD1. This CDR3 comprises 12 residues. V was pared by 7 bases and J by 10 bases, with 8 bases of the junction left unmatched. In germline, CDR1 is SGHTA, CDR2 FQGNSA. The CDR3 loop is CASILTGAPAFF. The CDR3 coding sequence is TGTGCCAGCATCCTGACAGGGGCCCCAGCTTTCTTT. The full variable domain, rest sourced from reference TRBV7-2 and TRBJ1-1, is GAGVSQSPSNKVTEKGKDVELRCDPISGHTALYWYRQSLGQGLEFLIYFQGNSAPDKSGLPSDRFSAERTGGSVSTLTIQRTQQEDSAVYLCASILTGAPAFFGQGTRLTVV.

This clonotype has at least ten counts. In nucleotides, the CDR3 is TGCAGTGCTAAGCAGGTTTCTGAAGCTTTCTTT. It specifies CSAKQVSEAFF. The chain links TRBV20-1 to TRBJ1-1; D gene uncertain. In germline, CDR1 is DFQATT, CDR2 SNEGSKA (reference sequence). The V end was cut by 4 bases, the J end by 6 bases, with 9 bases between. The CDR3 extends over 11 amino acids.

J is TRBJ2-2 and V is TRBV15; no reliable D call. The V end was cut by 3 bases, the J end by 7 bases, with 12 bases between. This CDR3 comprises 14 residues. From germline, CDR1 is LNHNV and CDR2 YYDKDF (reference sequence). Here the CDR3 reads CATSSQHVGGELFF. For the CDR3, the DNA is TGTGCCACCAGCAGCCAACACGTGGGCGGGGAGCTGTTTTTT.